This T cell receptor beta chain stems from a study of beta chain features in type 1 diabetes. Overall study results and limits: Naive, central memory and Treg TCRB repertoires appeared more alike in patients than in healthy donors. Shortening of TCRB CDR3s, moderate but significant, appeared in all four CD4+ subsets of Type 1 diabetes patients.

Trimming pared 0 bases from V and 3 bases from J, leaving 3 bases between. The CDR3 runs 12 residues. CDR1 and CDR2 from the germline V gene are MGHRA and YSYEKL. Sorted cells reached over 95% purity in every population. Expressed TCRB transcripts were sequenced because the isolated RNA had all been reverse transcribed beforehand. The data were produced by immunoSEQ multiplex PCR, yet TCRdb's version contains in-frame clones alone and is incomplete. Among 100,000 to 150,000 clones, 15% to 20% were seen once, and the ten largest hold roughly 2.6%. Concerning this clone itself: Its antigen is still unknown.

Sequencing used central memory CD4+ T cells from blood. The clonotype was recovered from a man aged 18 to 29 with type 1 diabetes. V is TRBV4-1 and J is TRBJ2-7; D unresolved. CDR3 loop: CASSQDRYEQYF. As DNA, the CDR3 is TGCGCCAGCAGCCAAGACCGCTACGAGCAGTACTTC.